This T cell receptor (beta chain) was recorded in a study of shared clonotypes between healthy human individuals. CDR3 size: 15 residues. With 1 base removed from V and 6 bases from J, the gap between germline ends came to 13 bases. Germline V gene lookup returns CDR1 SGHTA and CDR2 FQGNSA. Using immunoSEQ multiplex PCR, the repertoire was profiled, and TCRdb retains in-frame clones only, with some absent. Here the sample spans roughly 2.6 million clones, around 90% being singletons. The rearrangement joins TRBV7-2 to TRBJ2-1, with a possible D match to TRBD1 (6 bases). What was sequenced was naive CD4+ T cells sorted from blood. Specified subset: CD45RA+ positively selected. This TCR was recovered from a man in his late teens or twenties in good health. The CDR3 DNA follows: TGTGCCAGCAGCTTAGGACCCTCGACAGGCAATGAGCAGTTCTTC. Translation: CASSLGPSTGNEQFF.